Listed below are T cell receptor beta chains from one sample, sequenced in a study of Graves' ophthalmopathy and Graves' hyperthyroidism. MiXCR, run by TCRdb on the multiplex PCR reads, gives a single entry per CDR3 protein. Here the sample spans about 740,000 distinct CDR3 sequences, around 40% being singletons. Material for sequencing was peripheral blood. These receptors originate from an adult man with Graves' ophthalmopathy. Both conserved end residues are part of each CDR3. D genes are given only for firm matches. The size field is filled for only some rows; it gives once, few, many or a size class.

D	size	J	V	DNA	CDR3
-	few	TRBJ2-3	TRBV11-2	TGTGCCAGCAGCCCATCCCGGACAGTAGCAGATACGCAGTATTTT	CASSPSRTVADTQYF
-	many	TRBJ2-5	TRBV10-3	TGTGCCATCAGTGGTGCTAACCAAGAGACCCAGTACTTC	CAISGANQETQYF
-	-	TRBJ1-6	TRBV11-2	TGTGCCAGCAGCACGGGCGGGAGCTCCTATAATTCACCCCTCCACTTT	CASSTGGSSYNSPLHF
TRBD1	-	TRBJ1-6	TRBV25-1	TGTGCCAGCAGTGAAGGACAGGGGGCTGTAAATTCACCCCTCCACTTT	CASSEGQGAVNSPLHF
TRBD1	once	TRBJ2-7	TRBV5-1	TGTGCCAGCAGTCTTACAGGGGGCGGGGCCGAGCAGTACTTC	CASSLTGGGAEQYF
-	-	TRBJ1-3	TRBV25-1	TGTGCCAGCAGTGATAGTGCCGGGGTTGGAAACACCATATATTTT	CASSDSAGVGNTIYF
-	-	TRBJ1-1	TRBV29-1	TGCAGCGTTGCAGTAGGAGGGGATGACACTGAAGCTTTCTTT	CSVAVGGDDTEAFF
-	-	TRBJ2-5	TRBV7-2	TGTGCCAGCAGCCAAATGGACAGGGTAGCGGGGCCGCAAGAGACCCAGTACTTC	CASSQMDRVAGPQETQYF
TRBD1	-	TRBJ1-1	TRBV12-3/TRBV12-4	TGTGCCAGCAGTCTGGGGACAGCGGGAGCTTTCTTT	CASSLGTAGAFF
TRBD1	-	TRBJ1-5	TRBV5-5	TGTGCCAGCAGTTCTCGACAGGGCAGCGGCAATCAGCCCCAGCATTTT	CASSSRQGSGNQPQHF
-	-	TRBJ1-2	TRBV29-1	TGCAGCGTAGATGGGGCAAACTATGGCTACACCTTC	CSVDGANYGYTF